This T cell receptor (beta chain) was captured in a study of breast tumors, draining lymph nodes, adjacent tissues. General study findings and limits: Data only fit, rather than demonstrated, lymph node origin of most tumor T cells. Luminal-like breast cancer showed significantly higher tumor–nontumor repertoire similarity than basal-like. Findings are consistent with lymph node origin and intratumoral expansion of most tumor T cells. Tumors had less TCR diversity than lymph nodes, more than nontumor tissue.

TCRdb independently ran MiXCR on the multiplex PCR reads; one entry per CDR3 protein. The table has 150,000 to 200,000 distinct CDR3 sequences, about 30% seen once. Samples came from axillary lymph nodes draining the breast cancer. V was trimmed by 0 bases and J by 6 bases, leaving 17 bases between them. Germline V CDR1 and CDR2: LNHNV, YYDKDF (reference sequence). The CDR3 has 16 residues. This clonotype appeared a few times. Its antigen is not known. The sequencing input was axillary lymph node tissue. This clonotype was sampled from a female donor with breast cancer. Some clones in this sample may be carry-over from other donors' samples. This sequence joins TRBV15 and TRBJ1-2, with D possibly being TRBD1 (5 bases). The CDR3 coding sequence is TGTGCCACCAGCAGAGAGACACACCCCAAGGGGCATGGCTACACCTTC. Protein product: CATSRETHPKGHGYTF.